This T cell receptor beta chain comes out of a study of T cell changes during pregnancy in multiple sclerosis. Assay used: immunoSEQ multiplex PCR; TCRdb lists only in-frame clones, some missing. This sample has roughly 77,000 clones, with around nine tenths found just once. The V and J ends lost 2 bases and 0 bases respectively, with 9 bases between them. Germline values: CDR1 PRHDT, CDR2 FYEKMQ (reference sequence). The CDR3 consists of 15 residues. This receptor was taken from a female donor with multiple sclerosis, enrolled in a pregnancy study. The chain couples TRBV13 to TRBJ2-3, with D perhaps TRBD1 (5 bases). Sequences were derived from peripheral blood, sampled in the second trimester of pregnancy. The CDR3 bases are TGTGCCAGCAGCTTACGCAGGGCTAGCACAGATACGCAGTATTTT. This codes for CASSLRRASTDTQYF.